This entry lists 17 T cell receptor beta chains sequenced from one sample in a study of regulatory T cells in long-lasting Graves disease. Time point in this sample: persistent/refractory GD, antithyroid drugs over 5 years with positive TRAb. Scientists built the TCR library using RNA that was extracted from PBMCs. Building of the TCR beta libraries involved iRepertoire HTBI primers and Arm-PCR of CDR3 regions. MiXCR, applied by TCRdb to the multiplex PCR reads, yields one record per CDR3 protein. The data contain 400,000 to 500,000 distinct CDR3 sequences, less than 25% of them singletons. Specimen: peripheral blood mononuclear cells (PBMCs), collected when the disease was refractory, from a patient treated with antithyroid drugs. The receptors were gathered from a female donor with Graves disease.

The J gene is TRBJ1-1, the V gene TRBV29-1; D possibly corresponds to TRBD1 (6 bases). Germline CDR1 SQVTM, CDR2 ANQGSEA. V was trimmed by 7 bases and J by 0 bases, leaving 15 bases between them. The CDR3 has 14 residues. CDR3 DNA: TGCAGCGCGGAGGGCAGGGGTATGAACACTGAAGCTTTCTTT. It is translated as CSAEGRGMNTEAFF.

This clonotype appeared many times. The rearrangement joins TRBV24-1 to TRBJ1-6; D possibly corresponds to TRBD1 (5 bases). This CDR3 comprises 16 residues. Trimming removed 3 bases from V and 6 bases from J, with 14 bases in between. The germline V gene encodes CDR1 KGHDR and CDR2 SFDVKD. CDR3 protein: CATSDGASGGNSPLHF. The DNA of the CDR3 is TGTGCCACCAGTGATGGGGCCTCGGGCGGTAATTCACCCCTCCACTTT.

Only a few counts were recorded for this clonotype. This rearrangement joins TRBV10-3 to TRBJ2-2, with D possibly matching TRBD2 (5 bases). This CDR3 is 16 amino acids long. Per the germline V gene, CDR1 is ENHRY and CDR2 is SYGVKD. V gave up 0 bases and J gave up 5 bases, with 13 bases separating them. CDR3 amino acids: CAISESRGSGTGELFF. The CDR3 DNA follows: TGTGCCATCAGTGAGTCGCGTGGGAGTGGTACCGGGGAGCTGTTTTTT.

DNA of the CDR3: TGCGCCAGCAGCCAAGTGAGTACAGCCATCTACGAGCAGTACTTC. Translated: CASSQVSTAIYEQYF. J is TRBJ2-7 and V is TRBV4-1; no reliable D call. Germline-derived CDR1 and CDR2 are MGHRA and YSYEKL. V dropped 1 base and J dropped 3 bases, with 13 bases sitting between them. The CDR3 loop spans 15 amino acids.

V usage is TRBV7-2 and J usage is TRBJ1-2; 9 bases fit TRBD1. With V trimmed by 5 bases and J by 3 bases, 7 bases remained unmatched. The germline V gene has CDR1 SGHTA and CDR2 FQGNSA. CDR3 length: 15 residues. The CDR3 region is CASSPGTGSHYGYTF. The DNA for the CDR3 is TGTGCCAGCAGCCCGGGGACAGGGAGTCACTATGGCTACACCTTC.

At least ten counts were recorded for this clonotype. The CDR3 loop is CSAQGGETQYF. The CDR3 nucleotides are TGCAGTGCGCAGGGGGGAGAGACCCAGTACTTC. The chain couples TRBV20-1 to TRBJ2-5, with D possibly matching TRBD1 (7 bases). Trimming stripped 6 bases from V and 4 bases from J, with 9 bases between. This CDR3 spans 11 amino acids. CDR1 DFQATT and CDR2 SNEGSKA come from the germline V gene (reference sequence).

The genes are TRBV6-5 and TRBJ1-1; 8 bases match TRBD1. The germline gives CDR1 MNHEY, CDR2 SVGAGI. This CDR3 region has 13 residues. The ends lost 2 bases at V and 8 bases at J; junction bases unmatched: 4. The CDR3 region is CASSYPRTGEAFF. The CDR3 DNA sequence: TGTGCCAGCAGTTACCCTCGGACAGGGGAAGCTTTCTTT.

The gene calls are TRBV2 and TRBJ2-3; possibly TRBD2 for D (5 bases). This CDR3 contains 15 residues. V gave up 6 bases and J gave up 2 bases, with 15 bases separating them. Germline assignment: CDR1 SNHLY and CDR2 FYNNEI. The CDR3 DNA is TGTGCCAGCAGGCCCGGAGGCACAGTCACAGATACGCAGTATTTT. It codes for CASRPGGTVTDTQYF.

This clonotype was seen more than once but under ten times. The CDR3 DNA is TGCGCCAGCAGCCAAGACGGACAGGCCAATTCACCCCTCCACTTT. Translation gives CASSQDGQANSPLHF. The chain combines TRBV4-1 with TRBJ1-6, with 7 bases identical to TRBD1. The junction had 3 bases not matched to a gene; V was cut back by 0 bases and J by 7 bases. The germline V gene encodes CDR1 MGHRA and CDR2 YSYEKL. The CDR3 extends over 15 amino acids.

The chain combines TRBV28 with TRBJ2-1, with TRBD2 identical over 11 bases. The CDR3 consists of 15 residues. V dropped 5 bases and J dropped 5; count of bases not matched to a gene: 5. Per the germline V gene, CDR1 is MDHEN and CDR2 is SYDVKM. CDR3 bases: TGTGCCAGCAGTCCCCGACTAGCGGGACACAATGAGCAGTTCTTC. Translating it yields CASSPRLAGHNEQFF.

The chain uses TRBV4-3 and TRBJ1-1; D unclear. The length of the CDR3 is 14 residues. Germline V CDR1 and CDR2: LGHNA, YSLEER. Trimming pared 0 bases from V and 7 bases from J, leaving 12 bases between. CDR3 nucleotide sequence: TGCGCCAGCAGCCAAGAGGAAGGGCAGCATGAAGCTTTCTTT. Amino acid sequence: CASSQEEGQHEAFF.

This clonotype was counted ten times or more. The genes are TRBV10-3 and TRBJ1-6; TRBD1 aligns across 7 bases. Germline lookup yields CDR1 ENHRY and CDR2 SYGVKD. The CDR3 extends over 15 amino acids. J gave up 2 bases and V 6 bases, and 4 bases lay outside the gene matches. Here the CDR3 DNA reads TGTGCCATCAGCGAGGGGGCAACCTATAATTCACCCCTCCACTTT. This sequence encodes CAISEGATYNSPLHF.

V is TRBV7-3 and J is TRBJ1-5; D uncertain. The germline V gene encodes CDR1 SGHTA and CDR2 FQGTGA. V was pared by 3 bases and J by 3 bases, with 12 bases between. This CDR3 region has 15 residues. The CDR3 region is CASSLGSGPNQPQHF. For the CDR3, the DNA is TGTGCCAGCAGCTTGGGATCGGGCCCCAATCAGCCCCAGCATTTT.

The chain joins TRBV9 to TRBJ2-5; D unclear. This CDR3 spans 13 amino acids. V was pared by 0 bases and J by 2 bases, with 5 bases between. Germline V lookup: CDR1 SGDLS, CDR2 YYNGEE. The CDR3: CASSVGAQETQYF. For the CDR3, the DNA is TGTGCCAGCAGCGTAGGAGCGCAAGAGACCCAGTACTTC.

V and J are TRBV29-1 and TRBJ2-7; D unclear. The CDR3 length is 11 residues. The germline V and J ends were trimmed by 4 bases and 3 bases, with 7 bases remaining between them. Germline loops: CDR1 SQVTM, CDR2 ANQGSEA. The CDR3 sequence: CSVGADYEQYF. The CDR3 coding sequence is TGCAGCGTTGGGGCAGACTACGAGCAGTACTTC.

For the CDR3, the DNA is TGTGCCAGCAGTAAATTCCTAGCGGGAGGCAACCACGAGCAGTACTTC. Translation: CASSKFLAGGNHEQYF. The J gene is TRBJ2-7, the V gene TRBV6-1, with 11 nucleotides matching TRBD2. CDR3 length: 16 amino acids. With 5 bases clipped from V and 5 bases from J, the junction kept 11 bases outside the gene matches. Germline V lookup: CDR1 MNHNS, CDR2 SASEGT.

The chain links TRBV19 to TRBJ1-5; weak D call: TRBD1 (5 bases). CDR1 and CDR2 (germline): LNHDA, SQIVND (reference sequence). V was pared by 5 bases and J by 7 bases, with 12 bases between. This CDR3 contains 13 residues. The CDR3 DNA is TGTGCCAGTAGTGGGGGATGGGAACAGCCCCAGCATTTT. It is translated as CASSGGWEQPQHF.